This T cell receptor (beta chain) derives from a study of blood T cell repertoires in COVID-19. Trimming took 6 bases from V and 8 from J, leaving 11 bases between them. Germline V gene lookup returns CDR1 MNHEY and CDR2 SVGAGI. This CDR3 has 13 amino acids. This clone has just one count. The method was immunoSEQ multiplex PCR; TCRdb's version includes in-frame clones alone and lacks a portion of them. The table shows about 280,000 clones, with more than 85% occurring only once. The sequenced sample was peripheral blood. The chain carries TRBV6-5 and TRBJ1-6; TRBD1 is a possible D gene (6 bases). The sequence derives from a middle-aged man with acute or convalescent COVID-19. CDR3 coding DNA: TGTGCCAGCAGCAAAAACAGGGATTCACCCCTCCACTTT. This codes for CASSKNRDSPLHF.